This TCR beta chain is from a study of identical twins. This clonotype was counted only a few times. As yet, its antigen is unknown. General study findings and limits: With monozygotic twins, out-of-frame TCR alpha sharing exceeded what models estimated. There were fewer insertions in abundant cord blood beta clonotypes, but memory repertoires showed no such pattern.

A universal primer site was added by template switching, and unique molecular identifiers were carried by the cDNA. TCRdb reprocessed the 5' RACE reads with MiXCR, giving one entry per CDR3 protein. Of roughly 250,000 distinct CDR3 sequences in the sample, about an eighth were seen once. The origin of this receptor is a woman aged 18 to 35 in good health. The source material was memory (CD45RO+) T cells sorted from blood.

Here the CDR3 reads CASSLQGAHTGELFF. The DNA for the CDR3 is TGCGCCAGCAGCCTACAGGGTGCCCACACCGGGGAGCTGTTTTTT. The chain couples TRBV4-3 to TRBJ2-2; D might be TRBD1 (6 bases). The length of the CDR3 is 15 residues. V shed 4 bases and J shed 3 bases, with 12 bases lying between them. Germline assignment: CDR1 LGHNA and CDR2 YSLEER.